The next 7 T cell receptor beta chains were all read from a single sample in a study of molecular identifiers for immune sequencing clone quantification (dated by TCRdb to 2016 to 2019). The method behind the library was PCR. TCRdb shows the sequencer as Illumina HiSeq 4000. TCRdb reran the public reads through fastp at Q25 and MiXCR, keeping productive beta chains. Each entry merges the rows of one CDR3 protein and shows their most common DNA and genes. The sample table records some 320,000 distinct CDR3 sequences; about 21% of these occur just once. 0.81% of the sample belongs to the ten largest clones. The specimen was naive CD8+ T cells from blood, with Jurkat cell RNA spiked in. The cell subset or site label corresponds to: FACS-sorted CD8+CD4-CCR7+CD45RA+ naive T cells. The receptor source for this set is a human donor in good health. Some libraries in this study had Jurkat cell RNA spiked in.

This clonotype was counted ten times or more. The J gene is TRBJ1-1, the V gene TRBV27, with 7 bases fitting TRBD1. CDR1 is MNHEY and CDR2 is SMNVEV in the germline V gene (reference sequence). The CDR3 has 15 residues. The J segment lost 2 bases and the V segment lost 2 bases, leaving 5 bases of the junction unmatched. As DNA, the CDR3 is TGTGCCAGCAGTTTAAGAGGGGGCCGAAACACTGAAGCTTTCTTT. It encodes CASSLRGGRNTEAFF.

At least ten counts were recorded for this clonotype. The gene calls are TRBV20-1 and TRBJ2-1; 7 bases are a match to TRBD2. Trimming removed 6 bases from V and 2 bases from J; junction bases left unmatched: 10. Germline CDR1 is DFQATT and CDR2 is SNEGSKA (reference sequence). This CDR3 is built from 15 residues. The CDR3 loop is CSAVSPGTTYNEQFF. The DNA for the CDR3 is TGCAGTGCCGTTTCCCCCGGGACTACCTACAATGAGCAGTTCTTC.

The table lists this clonotype with a few counts. A much larger clone lies a single base off, so this may be a read error. The rearrangement links TRBV20-1 to TRBJ2-7; D gene unclear. Trimming took 0 bases from V and 11 from J, leaving 11 bases between them. The length of the CDR3 is 11 residues. Germline CDR1 and CDR2: DFQATT and SNEGSKA (reference sequence). CDR3: CSARDVAAEYF. CDR3 DNA sequence: TGCAGTGCTAGAGACGTGGCCGCCGAGTACTTC.

This clonotype was seen ten or more times. CDR3: CSVEDGLDETQYF. In DNA, the CDR3 is TGCAGCGTTGAAGATGGGCTAGACGAGACCCAGTACTTC. The rearrangement links TRBV29-1 to TRBJ2-5; D unresolved. Germline V gene sequence: CDR1 SQVTM, CDR2 ANQGSEA. This CDR3 comprises 13 residues. V was shortened by 0 bases and J by 5 bases, with 10 bases between the two germline ends.

At least ten counts were recorded for this clonotype. V usage is TRBV5-4 and J usage is TRBJ2-2; the D gene is possibly TRBD1 (6 bases). V dropped 4 bases and J dropped 0 bases, with 13 bases sitting between them. Per germline, CDR1 SGHNT and CDR2 YYREEE (reference sequence). The CDR3 has 16 residues. As DNA, the CDR3 is TGTGCCAGCAGCGCTACAGGGACCACGAACACCGGGGAGCTGTTTTTT. This translates into CASSATGTTNTGELFF. The full variable domain, with the rest looked up from reference TRBV5-4 and TRBJ2-2, is ETGVTQSPTHLIKTRGQQVTLRCSSQSGHNTVSWYQQALGQGPQFIFQYYREEENGRGNFPPRFSGLQFPNYSSELNVNALELDDSALYLCASSATGTTNTGELFFGEGSRLTVL.

This clonotype was observed many times. The CDR3 sequence: CSAAHGNEQFF. In nucleotides, the CDR3 is TGCAGTGCTGCCCATGGTAATGAGCAGTTCTTC. The gene calls are TRBV20-1 and TRBJ2-1; D gene unclear. There are 11 residues in the CDR3. Deletions cut 5 bases from V and 7 bases from J, with 9 bases between. Germline-derived CDR1 and CDR2 are DFQATT and SNEGSKA (reference sequence).

This clonotype was detected ten times or more. The gene calls are TRBV5-1 and TRBJ1-5, with 9 bases aligning to TRBD1. The germline V gene encodes CDR1 SGHRS and CDR2 YFSETQ. The CDR3 totals 15 residues. After removal of 7 bases from V and 4 bases from J, the junction contained 9 bases not matched to a gene. The CDR3 spells CASAPGQGPNQPQHF. CDR3 nucleotides: TGCGCCAGCGCGCCGGGACAGGGCCCTAATCAGCCCCAGCATTTT.